A selection of T cell receptor beta chains follows, all from one sample in a study of CD8+CD57+ T cells in acquired aplastic anemia. In TCRdb, the reads were re-called with MiXCR into one record per CDR3 protein. The sample lists hundreds of thousands of distinct CDR3 sequences, under 80% occurring once. Sample: sorted CD4+, CD8+, or CD8+CD57+ T cells (not recorded which) from PBMCs. The receptors were sampled from a human donor in good health, serving as a control. Both conserved end residues are part of each CDR3. A D gene is named only where the DNA matches it firmly. Only some rows state a clone size, as once, few, many or a class for expanded clones.

j_call: TRBJ2-3; v_call: TRBV6-5; clone_size: .; d_call: .; cdr3_nt: TGTGCCAGCAGTCGAGCCGGGACGGGGGTAGATACGCAGTATTTT; cdr3_aa: CASSRAGTGVDTQYF
j_call: TRBJ2-2; v_call: TRBV10-3; clone_size: few; d_call: .; cdr3_nt: TGTGCCATAGTATCAGCGAACACCGGGGAGCTGTTTTTT; cdr3_aa: CAIVSANTGELFF
j_call: TRBJ1-5; v_call: TRBV6-6; clone_size: many; d_call: TRBD1; cdr3_nt: TGTGCCAGCAGTTTTCGACAGGGTGTGAATCAGCCCCAGCATTTT; cdr3_aa: CASSFRQGVNQPQHF
j_call: TRBJ1-6; v_call: TRBV2; clone_size: .; d_call: .; cdr3_nt: TGTGCCAGCAGTGGGTCGCGGAGTTCACCCCTCCACTTT; cdr3_aa: CASSGSRSSPLHF
j_call: TRBJ1-1; v_call: TRBV2; clone_size: .; d_call: .; cdr3_nt: TGTGCCAGCAGTACGGGGGGGACCACAGGTGAAGCTTTCTTT; cdr3_aa: CASSTGGTTGEAFF
j_call: TRBJ1-5; v_call: TRBV20-1; clone_size: .; d_call: .; cdr3_nt: TGCAGTGCTAGCACAGGGATTGTCACAGAGCATTTT; cdr3_aa: CSASTGIVTEHF
j_call: TRBJ1-1; v_call: TRBV19; clone_size: many; d_call: TRBD1; cdr3_nt: TGTGCCAGTAGTAATACAGGGGATACTGAAGCTTTCTTT; cdr3_aa: CASSNTGDTEAFF
j_call: TRBJ2-3; v_call: TRBV7-9; clone_size: few; d_call: TRBD2; cdr3_nt: TGTGCCAGCAGAACTAGCGGAGAGACCCAGTACTTCTGGTTT; cdr3_aa: CASRTSGETQYFWF
j_call: TRBJ1-5; v_call: TRBV19; clone_size: .; d_call: TRBD1; cdr3_nt: TGTGCCAGTGCGCAGGGACAGGGGACGCCCCAGCATTTT; cdr3_aa: CASAQGQGTPQHF
j_call: TRBJ2-7; v_call: TRBV7-9; clone_size: once; d_call: TRBD1; cdr3_nt: TGTGCCAGCAGCTTGGGGACAGGGGGCCCCTCCTACGAGCAGTACTTC; cdr3_aa: CASSLGTGGPSYEQYF
j_call: TRBJ1-4; v_call: TRBV5-8; clone_size: few; d_call: .; cdr3_nt: TGTGCCAGCAGCTTGCGGGACACAGAAAAACTGTTTTTT; cdr3_aa: CASSLRDTEKLFF
j_call: TRBJ2-3; v_call: TRBV7-3; clone_size: .; d_call: .; cdr3_nt: TGTGCCAGCAGCTTGCGCGGGACCACAGATACGCAGTATTTT; cdr3_aa: CASSLRGTTDTQYF
j_call: TRBJ2-7; v_call: TRBV7-2; clone_size: .; d_call: .; cdr3_nt: TGTGCCAGCAGCACGTCGGTACTGTCCTACGAGCAGTACTTC; cdr3_aa: CASSTSVLSYEQYF
j_call: TRBJ1-6; v_call: TRBV9; clone_size: .; d_call: .; cdr3_nt: TGTGCCAGCAGCGTACAGGGGATTTCACCCCTCCACTTT; cdr3_aa: CASSVQGISPLHF
j_call: TRBJ1-3; v_call: TRBV20-1; clone_size: .; d_call: .; cdr3_nt: TGCAGTGCTGGAGGAATACAGGACTCTGGAAACACCATATATTTT; cdr3_aa: CSAGGIQDSGNTIYF
j_call: TRBJ1-1; v_call: TRBV7-2; clone_size: .; d_call: .; cdr3_nt: TGTGCCAGCAGCTACGCCGCTAGCGGGGGTGTAGCGTTCTTT; cdr3_aa: CASSYAASGGVAFF
j_call: TRBJ1-1; v_call: TRBV10-3; clone_size: .; d_call: .; cdr3_nt: TGTGCCATCAGTGGGGCTTACACTGAAGCTTTCTTT; cdr3_aa: CAISGAYTEAFF
j_call: TRBJ1-1; v_call: TRBV7-2; clone_size: .; d_call: .; cdr3_nt: TGTGCCAGCAGCCCAGGCAGGACCGGGGAGAGGTATGACTTCTTT; cdr3_aa: CASSPGRTGERYDFF
j_call: TRBJ1-2; v_call: TRBV19; clone_size: many; d_call: TRBD1; cdr3_nt: TGTGCCATCTGGGACAGCCGTAACTATGGCTACACCTTC; cdr3_aa: CAIWDSRNYGYTF
j_call: TRBJ1-1; v_call: TRBV15; clone_size: .; d_call: .; cdr3_nt: TGTGCCACCAGCAGAACCCCACCGGGGAGGTCCGCTGAAGCTTTCTTT; cdr3_aa: CATSRTPPGRSAEAFF
j_call: TRBJ1-3; v_call: TRBV5-5; clone_size: .; d_call: .; cdr3_nt: TGTGCCAGCAGCGGTGGTCTTAAAAACACCATATATTTT; cdr3_aa: CASSGGLKNTIYF
j_call: TRBJ2-7; v_call: TRBV11-1; clone_size: .; d_call: .; cdr3_nt: TGTGCCAGCAGCGGACCCGGGGGGCAGTACTTC; cdr3_aa: CASSGPGGQYF
j_call: TRBJ2-7; v_call: TRBV20-1; clone_size: .; d_call: TRBD1; cdr3_nt: TGCAGTGCCCCGGGACAGGGGGCTTTCGAGCAGTACTTC; cdr3_aa: CSAPGQGAFEQYF
j_call: TRBJ2-5; v_call: TRBV29-1; clone_size: few; d_call: TRBD1; cdr3_nt: TGCAGCGCCCACTACAGGGGTGTGACCCAGTGCTTC; cdr3_aa: CSAHYRGVTQCF
j_call: TRBJ2-6; v_call: TRBV5-1; clone_size: .; d_call: .; cdr3_nt: TGCGCCAGCAGCCCGACGACTACGAGGACTACTGAAGCTTTC; cdr3_aa: CASSPTTTRTTEAF
j_call: TRBJ1-1; v_call: TRBV6-2/TRBV6-3; clone_size: many; d_call: .; cdr3_nt: TGTGCCAGCAGTTACGTTCGGGAGCTCACTGAAGCTTTCTTT; cdr3_aa: CASSYVRELTEAFF
j_call: TRBJ1-6; v_call: TRBV4-1; clone_size: many; d_call: TRBD1; cdr3_nt: TGCGCCAGCAGCCAATGGGACAGGGGGGTCGCTTCACCCCTCCACTTT; cdr3_aa: CASSQWDRGVASPLHF
j_call: TRBJ1-5; v_call: TRBV7-9; clone_size: few; d_call: .; cdr3_nt: .; cdr3_aa: CASSPRDYEQYFGF
j_call: TRBJ2-1; v_call: TRBV7-2; clone_size: many; d_call: .; cdr3_nt: TGTGCCAGCAGCTTAGCCCCCAGCTACAATGAGCAGTTCTTC; cdr3_aa: CASSLAPSYNEQFF
j_call: TRBJ2-7; v_call: TRBV7-2; clone_size: .; d_call: .; cdr3_nt: TGTGCCAGCAGCTTAGAAGTGGGGGCGTTGTTTTTTGGCTTC; cdr3_aa: CASSLEVGALFFGF
j_call: TRBJ1-2; v_call: TRBV9; clone_size: .; d_call: .; cdr3_nt: TGCGCCAGCGGCGGCCGCTCTAACTATGGCTACACCTTC; cdr3_aa: CASGGRSNYGYTF
j_call: TRBJ1-1; v_call: TRBV5-1; clone_size: .; d_call: .; cdr3_nt: TGTGCCAGCAGCTTGGGAGGGCAGGGCGGGAACACTGAAGCTTTCTTT; cdr3_aa: CASSLGGQGGNTEAFF
j_call: TRBJ1-3; v_call: TRBV5-6; clone_size: many; d_call: .; cdr3_nt: TGTGCCAGCAGCTTGGTGTCGTCGGTCTCTGGAAACACCATATATTTT; cdr3_aa: CASSLVSSVSGNTIYF
j_call: TRBJ2-3; v_call: TRBV7-2; clone_size: .; d_call: TRBD2; cdr3_nt: TGCGCCAGCAGCCCGGGGGGGGCGGGGGGGGGCACAGATACGCAGTATTTT; cdr3_aa: CASSPGGAGGGTDTQYF
j_call: TRBJ1-5; v_call: TRBV30; clone_size: .; d_call: TRBD1; cdr3_nt: TGTGCCTGGGCCCACAGGGGCTTGAATCAGCCCCAGCATTTT; cdr3_aa: CAWAHRGLNQPQHF
j_call: TRBJ2-3; v_call: TRBV7-2; clone_size: once; d_call: .; cdr3_nt: TGTGCCAGCAGCGTGGGGGTGGCAGAGACGCAGTACTTT; cdr3_aa: CASSVGVAETQYF
j_call: TRBJ1-6; v_call: TRBV2; clone_size: .; d_call: .; cdr3_nt: TGTGCCAGCAGCCTAGAGGAACAGGGAGTCTACGGACACCTCCACTTT; cdr3_aa: CASSLEEQGVYGHLHF
j_call: TRBJ2-7; v_call: TRBV6-5; clone_size: many; d_call: .; cdr3_nt: TGTGCCAGCAGTTACTCGGGCCCGCGGCGGACCTACGAGCAGTACTTC; cdr3_aa: CASSYSGPRRTYEQYF
j_call: TRBJ1-6; v_call: TRBV7-2; clone_size: .; d_call: .; cdr3_nt: TGTGCCAGCAGCCTGACAGTGAGCAGCTATAAGTCACCCCTCCACTTT; cdr3_aa: CASSLTVSSYKSPLHF
j_call: TRBJ1-6; v_call: TRBV9; clone_size: once; d_call: .; cdr3_nt: TGTGCCAGCAGCGAGCTTATTAGGGGGGTTTCAACCCTCCACTTT; cdr3_aa: CASSELIRGVSTLHF
j_call: TRBJ1-1; v_call: TRBV5-6; clone_size: .; d_call: .; cdr3_nt: TGTGCCAGCAGCTTGGCAGGGATCACTGGAGCTTTCTTT; cdr3_aa: CASSLAGITGAFF
j_call: TRBJ2-2; v_call: TRBV9; clone_size: once; d_call: .; cdr3_nt: TGCGCCAGCAGCTTGTCGGAGGTAGGCTACGAGCAGTTTTTT; cdr3_aa: CASSLSEVGYEQFF
j_call: TRBJ2-3; v_call: TRBV9; clone_size: .; d_call: TRBD1; cdr3_nt: TGTGCCAGCAGCCCCGAGGACAGGGGCACAGATACGCAGTATTTT; cdr3_aa: CASSPEDRGTDTQYF
j_call: TRBJ1-2; v_call: TRBV7-9; clone_size: .; d_call: .; cdr3_nt: TGTGCCACCAGCTCGAGGGGGAAGGACAGTGGCTACACCTTC; cdr3_aa: CATSSRGKDSGYTF
j_call: TRBJ1-5; v_call: TRBV20-1; clone_size: many; d_call: TRBD1; cdr3_nt: TGCAGTGCAAAGGGACAGCCTTATAGCAATCAGCCCCAGCATTTT; cdr3_aa: CSAKGQPYSNQPQHF
j_call: TRBJ2-1; v_call: TRBV4-1; clone_size: .; d_call: .; cdr3_nt: TGTGCCAGCAGGGGAGGCTACTCCTACAATGAGCAGTTCTTC; cdr3_aa: CASRGGYSYNEQFF